The source of this T cell receptor (beta chain) is a study of graft-versus-host responses after intestinal transplantation. Across the study: Transplant recipients had multivisceral, liver-intestinal, or isolated intestinal grafts. Anti-thymocyte globulin induction preceded two to four years of tacrolimus and steroid maintenance in all recipients. Study-wide results and caveats: Recipient marrow harbored GvH clones, some of which surfaced first in ileum or blood.

About this clone: What it binds is unknown.

Data came from immunoSEQ multiplex PCR; TCRdb stores just in-frame clones and leaves some out. Of more than 90,000 clones listed, roughly nine tenths were seen once; the top ten hold 0.2% to 0.25%. V was shortened by 1 base and J by 1 base, with 2 bases between the two germline ends. From germline, CDR1 is SGHNT and CDR2 YENEEA. The CDR3 consists of 13 residues. The rearrangement joins TRBV11-3 to TRBJ2-1; D is undetermined. The sequence came from a human donor who was the organ donor for an intestinal transplant. Material: unstimulated CD4+ T cells sorted from spleen or lymph node cells, obtained before transplant. CDR3 bases: TGTGCCAGCAGCTTAGGTTCCTACAATGAGCAGTTCTTC. Encoded protein: CASSLGSYNEQFF.